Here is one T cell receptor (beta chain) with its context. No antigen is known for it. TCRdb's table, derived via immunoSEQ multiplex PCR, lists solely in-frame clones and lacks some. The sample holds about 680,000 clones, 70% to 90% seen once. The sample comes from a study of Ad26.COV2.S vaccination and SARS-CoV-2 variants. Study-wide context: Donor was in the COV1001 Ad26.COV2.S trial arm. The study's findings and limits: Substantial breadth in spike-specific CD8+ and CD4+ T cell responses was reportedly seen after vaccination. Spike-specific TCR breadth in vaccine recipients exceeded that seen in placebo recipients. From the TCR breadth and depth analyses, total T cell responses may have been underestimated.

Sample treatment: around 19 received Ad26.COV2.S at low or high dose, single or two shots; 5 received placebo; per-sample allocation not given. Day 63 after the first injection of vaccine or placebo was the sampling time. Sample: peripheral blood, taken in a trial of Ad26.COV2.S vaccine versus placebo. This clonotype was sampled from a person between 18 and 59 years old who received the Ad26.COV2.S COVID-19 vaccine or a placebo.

The CDR3 is CASSSNRVRNTEAFF. The DNA of the CDR3 is TGTGCCAGCAGCTCTAACAGGGTGAGGAACACTGAAGCTTTCTTT. The chain couples TRBV6-2 or TRBV6-3 to TRBJ1-1, with a possible D match to TRBD1 (6 bases). The CDR3 loop spans 15 amino acids. V lost 6 bases and J 1 base, leaving 15 bases between the germline ends. The germline gives CDR1 MNHEY, CDR2 SVGEGT.